What follows are 14 T cell receptor beta chains derived from one specimen sequenced in a study of T cells expressing NK-cell markers. From the 5' RACE reads, TCRdb lists one entry per CDR3 protein and no DNA. The listing contains a few hundred thousand distinct CDR3 sequences. The sequencing sample was made of blood T cells: a sorted CD56 or NKG2C T cell subset, CD4+ or CD8+ T cells, or bulk PBMC T cells (not recorded which). These receptors came from a man aged 18-69 years in good health.

The chain couples TRBV18 to TRBJ2-6. The CDR3 extends over 18 amino acids. Per germline, CDR1 KGHSH and CDR2 LQKENI. Here the CDR3 reads CASSNRISLSSGANVLTF.

This chain links TRBV20-1 with TRBJ2-1; TCRdb indicates TRBD1, and absent DNA this call remains unverified. This CDR3 is 13 amino acids long. Germline assignment: CDR1 DFQATT and CDR2 SNEGSKA (reference sequence). This CDR3 is CSARSGGRNEQFF.

V gene TRBV3-1 combines with J gene TRBJ1-3. In germline, CDR1 is LGHDT, CDR2 YNNKEL (reference sequence). The CDR3 spans 14 residues. CDR3 region: CASSQPGIGNTIYF.

This chain connects TRBV7-9 to TRBJ1-3; TCRdb names TRBD1, which stays unverified in the absence of DNA. Germline V gene sequence: CDR1 SEHNR, CDR2 FQNEAQ (reference sequence). CDR3 length: 15 amino acids. CDR3 loop: CASSPGAGTGNTIYF.

The rearrangement links TRBV25-1 to TRBJ1-4; TCRdb proposes TRBD1, but this gene call is untestable without DNA. The CDR3 runs 15 residues. CDR1 MGHDK and CDR2 SYGVNS come from the germline V gene. CDR3 sequence: CASSETGGGNEKLFF.

The V gene is TRBV6-2 or TRBV6-3, the J gene TRBJ2-5; with no DNA, the TCRdb D assignment of TRBD1 cannot be verified. CDR1 MNHEY and CDR2 SVGEGT come from the germline V gene. CDR3 length: 15 residues. The CDR3 loop is CASSYAGGDAETQYF.

The CDR3 spells CASSTGGAGYSPLHF. This chain joins TRBV27 and TRBJ1-6; TCRdb returns TRBD1, unconfirmable since there is no DNA. The CDR3 is 15 amino acids. Germline lookup yields CDR1 MNHEY and CDR2 SMNVEV (reference sequence).

The chain uses TRBV4-2 and TRBJ2-1. Germline CDR1 and CDR2: LGHNA and YNFKEQ. The CDR3 spans 18 residues. The CDR3 loop is CASSQEVYLGSSYNEQFF.

The chain uses TRBV5-1 and TRBJ2-5; as DNA is missing, the TRBD1 call by TCRdb cannot be tested. The CDR3 spans 17 residues. The germline gives CDR1 SGHRS, CDR2 YFSETQ. CDR3 sequence: CASSWNGGPRVLETQYF. The complete variable domain, with remaining parts taken from reference TRBV5-1 and TRBJ2-5, reads KAGVTQTPRYLIKTRGQQVTLSCSPISGHRSVSWYQQTPGQGLQFLFEYFSETQRNKGNFPGRFSGRQFSNSRSEMNVSTLELGDSALYLCASSWNGGPRVLETQYFGPGTRLLVL.

The chain is built from TRBV7-6 and TRBJ2-7; the D gene TCRdb calls, TRBD1, cannot be checked with no DNA. Germline assignment: CDR1 SGHVS and CDR2 FNYEAQ. This CDR3 has 13 amino acids. The chain's CDR3 is CASSLARGAEQYF.

This sequence joins TRBV18 and TRBJ1-4; TCRdb outputs TRBD1, but without DNA this stays unchecked. This CDR3 is built from 14 residues. Germline V gene lookup returns CDR1 KGHSH and CDR2 LQKENI. CDR3 loop: CASSPRRGGEKLFF.

The chain joins TRBV20-1 to TRBJ2-2; checking the TCRdb D call of TRBD2 is not possible without DNA. The CDR3 is made up of 18 amino acids. From germline, CDR1 is DFQATT and CDR2 SNEGSKA (reference sequence). The CDR3 sequence: CSARDMVAGVRSGGELFF.

The chain has TRBV19 and TRBJ2-3; the TRBD1 assignment by TCRdb is unverifiable without DNA. CDR3 size: 16 residues. Germline lookup yields CDR1 LNHDA and CDR2 SQIVND (reference sequence). CDR3 residues: CASSSSSRVPGDTQYF. The full variable domain, rest sourced from reference TRBV19 and TRBJ2-3, is DGGITQSPKYLFRKEGQNVTLSCEQNLNHDAMYWYRQDPGQGLRLIYYSQIVNDFQKGDIAEGYSVSREKKESFPLTVTSAQKNPTAFYLCASSSSSRVPGDTQYFGPGTRLTVL.

The chain uses TRBV12-3 or TRBV12-4 and TRBJ2-3; TCRdb outputs TRBD2, but without DNA this stays unchecked. The CDR3 totals 16 residues. The CDR3 here is CASSLGTARGPDTQYF.